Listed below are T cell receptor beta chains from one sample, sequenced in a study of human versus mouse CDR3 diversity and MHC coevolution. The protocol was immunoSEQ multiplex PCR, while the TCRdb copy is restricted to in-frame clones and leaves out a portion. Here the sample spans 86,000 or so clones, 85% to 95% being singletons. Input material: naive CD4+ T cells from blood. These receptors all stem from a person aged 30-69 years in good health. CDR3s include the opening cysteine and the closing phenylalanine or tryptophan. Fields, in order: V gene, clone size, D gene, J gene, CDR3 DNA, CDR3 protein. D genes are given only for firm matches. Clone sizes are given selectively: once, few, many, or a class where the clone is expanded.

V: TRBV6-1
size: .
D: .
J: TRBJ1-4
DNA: TGTGCCAGCACCTCAGGGGCGATTAATGAAAAACTGTTTTTT
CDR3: CASTSGAINEKLFF

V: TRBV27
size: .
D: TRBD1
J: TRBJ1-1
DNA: TGTGCCAGCAGTCGCCGGACAGGCCTGAACACTGAAGCTTTCTTT
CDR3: CASSRRTGLNTEAFF

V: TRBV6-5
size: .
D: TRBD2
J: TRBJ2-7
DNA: TGTGCCAGCGGGGGGACTAGCGGGGCCAGCGGGCAGTACTTC
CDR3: CASGGTSGASGQYF

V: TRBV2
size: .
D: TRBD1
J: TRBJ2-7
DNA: TGTGCCAGCAGTGTACAGGGGTACGAGCAGTACTTC
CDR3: CASSVQGYEQYF

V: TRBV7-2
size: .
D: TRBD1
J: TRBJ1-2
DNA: TGTGCCAGCAGCTCCCAACAGGGGGGCTATGGCTACACCTTC
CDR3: CASSSQQGGYGYTF

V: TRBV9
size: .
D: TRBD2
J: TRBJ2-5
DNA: TGTGCCAGCAGCTCGGCGGGCGGGAGGCAAGAGACCCAGTACTTC
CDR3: CASSSAGGRQETQYF

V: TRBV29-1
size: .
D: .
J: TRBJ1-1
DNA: TGCAGCGTTGCTTACTCAGGGAACACTGAAGCTTTCTTT
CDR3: CSVAYSGNTEAFF

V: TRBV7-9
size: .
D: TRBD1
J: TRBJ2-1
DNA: TGTGCCAGCAAGGGACAGGAAGCGAACAATGAGCAGTTCTTC
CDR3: CASKGQEANNEQFF

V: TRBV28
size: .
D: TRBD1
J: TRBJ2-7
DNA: TGTGCCAGCAGTTCTCAGGGGGCCCCCTCCTACGAGCAGTACTTC
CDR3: CASSSQGAPSYEQYF

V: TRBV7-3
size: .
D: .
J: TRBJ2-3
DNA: TGTGCCAGCAGCTTAGGCAGGGCCATGGGAACAGATACGCAGTATTTT
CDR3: CASSLGRAMGTDTQYF

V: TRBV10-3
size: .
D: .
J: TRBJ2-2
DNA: TGTGCCATCAGAGGGGATGGACAGACGAACACCGGGGAGCTGTTTTTT
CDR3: CAIRGDGQTNTGELFF

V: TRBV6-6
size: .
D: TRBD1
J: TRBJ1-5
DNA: TGTGCCAGCAGCTCCATTGACAGGGCGGATCAGCCCCAGCATTTT
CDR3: CASSSIDRADQPQHF

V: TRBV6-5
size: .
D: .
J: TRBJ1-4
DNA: TGTGCCAGCAGTTTCCTACCGGGTCCAACTAATGAAAAACTGTTTTTT
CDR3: CASSFLPGPTNEKLFF

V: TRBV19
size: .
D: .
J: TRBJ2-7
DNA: TGTGCCAGTAGTATAGACAGGCAGGTCAACGAGCAGTACTTC
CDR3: CASSIDRQVNEQYF

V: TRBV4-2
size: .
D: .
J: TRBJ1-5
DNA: TGTGCCAGCAGCCATGATCCTAATTTGAGGGTTAGTCAGCCCCAGCATTTT
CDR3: CASSHDPNLRVSQPQHF

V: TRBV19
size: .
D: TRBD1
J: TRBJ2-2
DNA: TGTGCCAGTAGGACGGGACAGGGAGACCCCGGGGAGCTGTTTTTT
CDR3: CASRTGQGDPGELFF

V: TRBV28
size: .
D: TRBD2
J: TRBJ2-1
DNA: TGTGCCAGCAGTTTACCAGCGGGAGAGGGAAATGAGCAGTTCTTC
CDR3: CASSLPAGEGNEQFF

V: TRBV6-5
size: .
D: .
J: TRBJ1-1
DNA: TGTGCCAGCAGTTACTCTGAAGCGGGCACTGAAGCTTTCTTT
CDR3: CASSYSEAGTEAFF

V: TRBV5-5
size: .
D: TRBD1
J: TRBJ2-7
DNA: TGTGCCAGCAGCACGGGACAGGGACTCTACGAGCAGTACTTC
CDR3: CASSTGQGLYEQYF

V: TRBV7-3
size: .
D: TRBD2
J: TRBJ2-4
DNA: TGTGCCAGCAGCTTAACGTCGACTAGCGGGGGAGGCATTCAGTACTTC
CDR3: CASSLTSTSGGGIQYF

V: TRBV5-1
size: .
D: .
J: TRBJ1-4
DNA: TGCGCCAGCAGCCCGGGGGCAACTAATGAAAAACTGTTTTTT
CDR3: CASSPGATNEKLFF

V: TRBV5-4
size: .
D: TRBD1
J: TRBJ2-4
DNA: TGTGCCAGCAGCGGGGACAGGGACGGAAACATTCAGTACTTC
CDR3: CASSGDRDGNIQYF

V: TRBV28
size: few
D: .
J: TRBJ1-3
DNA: TGTGCCAGCAGTTCGTCCGACAGGTTTGGAAACACCATATATTTT
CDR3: CASSSSDRFGNTIYF

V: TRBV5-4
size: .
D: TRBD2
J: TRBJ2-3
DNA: TGTGCCAGCAGCTCAACTAGCGGGAGCCGAGATACGCAGTATTTT
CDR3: CASSSTSGSRDTQYF

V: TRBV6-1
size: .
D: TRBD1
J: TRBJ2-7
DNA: TGTGCCAGAATCAAAGGGGGCGACTCCTACGAGCAGTACTTC
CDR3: CARIKGGDSYEQYF

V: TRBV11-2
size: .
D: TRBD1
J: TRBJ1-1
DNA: TGTGCCAGCAGCTTCCGGGACAGAAACACTGAAGCTTTCTTT
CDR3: CASSFRDRNTEAFF

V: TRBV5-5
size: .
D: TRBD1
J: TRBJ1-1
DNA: TGTGCCAGCAGCCCCACGGCAGGGGGCGGACGCACTGAAGCTTTCTTT
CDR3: CASSPTAGGGRTEAFF

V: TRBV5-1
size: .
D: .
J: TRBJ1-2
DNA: TGCGCCAGCAGCTTGAACTCCTATGGCTACACCTTC
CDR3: CASSLNSYGYTF

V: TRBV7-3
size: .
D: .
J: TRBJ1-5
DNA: TGTGCCAGCAGCCCCAGTAGAGGGTACGGTCAGCCCCAGCATTTT
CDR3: CASSPSRGYGQPQHF

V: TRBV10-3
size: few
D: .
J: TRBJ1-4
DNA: TGTGCCATCAGTGGGCGTTCGGGGGCTAATGAAAAACTGTTTTTT
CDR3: CAISGRSGANEKLFF

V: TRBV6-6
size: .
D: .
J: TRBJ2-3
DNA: TGTGCCAGCACCAAGACCTGGCCCGGGACAGATACGCAGTATTTT
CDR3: CASTKTWPGTDTQYF

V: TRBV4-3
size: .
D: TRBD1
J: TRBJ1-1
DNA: TGCGCCAGCAGCCCCCGACAGGGAAAGGACACTGAAGCTTTCTTT
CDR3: CASSPRQGKDTEAFF

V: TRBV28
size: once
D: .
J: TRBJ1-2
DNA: TGTGCCAGCAGTGGAGTCTATGGCTACACCTTC
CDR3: CASSGVYGYTF

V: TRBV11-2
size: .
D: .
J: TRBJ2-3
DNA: TGTGCCAGCAGCCCCGGGAGAGATACGCAGTATTTT
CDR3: CASSPGRDTQYF

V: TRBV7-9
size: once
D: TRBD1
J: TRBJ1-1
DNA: TGTGCCAGCAGCTTATCTACCGGGACAGGCGGCGCTGAAGCTTTCTTT
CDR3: CASSLSTGTGGAEAFF

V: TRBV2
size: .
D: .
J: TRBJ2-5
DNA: TGTGCCAGCAGAGACCGGAGAGGTGGTTCCCAAGAGACCCAGTACTTC
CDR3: CASRDRRGGSQETQYF

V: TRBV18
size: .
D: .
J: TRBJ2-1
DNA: TGTGCCAGCTCACCGGAGCGTGAACAGTTCTTC
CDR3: CASSPEREQFF

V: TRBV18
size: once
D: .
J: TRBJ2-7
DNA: TGTGCCAGCTCACTCTACAGGGCCTCCTACGAGCAGTACTTC
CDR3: CASSLYRASYEQYF

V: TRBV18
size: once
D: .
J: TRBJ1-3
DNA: TGTGCCAGCTCCCCCACCCAGGGAAACACCATATATTTT
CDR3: CASSPTQGNTIYF

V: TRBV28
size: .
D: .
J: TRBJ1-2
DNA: TGTGCCAGCAGTTTATCTACAGGGACCGGCTACACCTTC
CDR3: CASSLSTGTGYTF

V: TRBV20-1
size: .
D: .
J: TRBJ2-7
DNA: TGCAGTGCTATACAGGGCTACGAGCAGTACTTC
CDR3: CSAIQGYEQYF

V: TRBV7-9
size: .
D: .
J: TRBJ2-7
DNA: TGTGCCAGCAGCTTACTGCAGGGGAGAGAGCAGTACTTC
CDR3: CASSLLQGREQYF

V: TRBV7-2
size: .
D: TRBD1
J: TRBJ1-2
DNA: TGTGCCAGCAGCTTAGGACAGGGGGACCTCACTAACTATGGCTACACCTTC
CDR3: CASSLGQGDLTNYGYTF

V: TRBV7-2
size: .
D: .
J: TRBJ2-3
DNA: TGTGCCAGCAGCTTAGACGGGGTTAGCACAGATACGCAGTATTTT
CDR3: CASSLDGVSTDTQYF

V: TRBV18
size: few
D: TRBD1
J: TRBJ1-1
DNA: TGTGCCAGCTCACCTCGGGACAGCATGAACACTGAAGCTTTCTTT
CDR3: CASSPRDSMNTEAFF

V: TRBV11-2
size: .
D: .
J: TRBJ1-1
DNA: TGTGCCAGCAGCGTATTTCCAGGGTCGGGGGAGAACACTGAAGCTTTCTTT
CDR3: CASSVFPGSGENTEAFF

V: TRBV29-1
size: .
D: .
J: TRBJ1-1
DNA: TGCAGCGTCATGACAGACAAGAACACTGAAGCTTTCTTT
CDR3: CSVMTDKNTEAFF

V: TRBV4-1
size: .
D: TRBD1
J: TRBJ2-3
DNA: TGCGCCAGCAGCCAAGAAGTAACAGGGGCGGGCACAGATACGCAGTATTTT
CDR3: CASSQEVTGAGTDTQYF

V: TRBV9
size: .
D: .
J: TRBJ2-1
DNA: TGTGCCAGCAGCGTCCTTCTAGGTCCCAATGAGCAGTTCTTC
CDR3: CASSVLLGPNEQFF

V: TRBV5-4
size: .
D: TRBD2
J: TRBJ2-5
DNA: TGTGCCAGCAGCTTGGGGTTAGCGGGCCCTCGGAGAGAGACCCAGTACTTC
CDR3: CASSLGLAGPRRETQYF

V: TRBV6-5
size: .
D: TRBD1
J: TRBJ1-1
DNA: TGTGCCAGCAGTCCTGGGACAGGGGGAGGCACTGAAGCTTTCTTT
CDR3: CASSPGTGGGTEAFF

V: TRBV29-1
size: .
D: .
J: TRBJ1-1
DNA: TGCAGCGGAGTGTGGACTGAAGCTTTCTTT
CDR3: CSGVWTEAFF

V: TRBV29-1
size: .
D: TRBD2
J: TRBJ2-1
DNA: TGCAGCGTCAACGGGGGGGAGAGGGCCTACAATGAGCAGTTCTTC
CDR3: CSVNGGERAYNEQFF

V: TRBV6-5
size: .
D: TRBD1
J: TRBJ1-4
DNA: TGTGCCAGCAGTTACTCTGGGACAGTGGATGAAAAACTGTTTTTT
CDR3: CASSYSGTVDEKLFF

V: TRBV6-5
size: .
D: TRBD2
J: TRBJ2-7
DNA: TGTGCCAGCAGTCCGCGGCGGGGGTCCTACGAGCAGTACTTC
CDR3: CASSPRRGSYEQYF

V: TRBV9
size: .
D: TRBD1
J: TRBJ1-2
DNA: TGTGCCTCTGATAGGACAGGGGATGGCTACACCTTC
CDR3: CASDRTGDGYTF